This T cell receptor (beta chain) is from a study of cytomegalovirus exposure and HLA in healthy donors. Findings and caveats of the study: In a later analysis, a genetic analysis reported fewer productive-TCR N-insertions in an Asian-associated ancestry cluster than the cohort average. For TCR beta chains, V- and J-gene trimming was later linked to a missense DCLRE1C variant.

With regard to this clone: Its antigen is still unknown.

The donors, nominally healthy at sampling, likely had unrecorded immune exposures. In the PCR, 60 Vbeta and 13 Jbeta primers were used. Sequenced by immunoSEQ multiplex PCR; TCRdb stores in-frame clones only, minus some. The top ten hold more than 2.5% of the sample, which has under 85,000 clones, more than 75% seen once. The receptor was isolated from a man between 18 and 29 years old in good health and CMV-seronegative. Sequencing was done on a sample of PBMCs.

CDR3 DNA sequence: TGTGCCAGCAGGGGCGACAGGGGCCAGCCCCAGCATTTT. Protein product: CASRGDRGQPQHF. The rearrangement links TRBV2 to TRBJ1-5, with 8 bases lining up with TRBD1. After removal of 6 bases from V and 7 bases from J, the junction contained 5 bases not matched to a gene. This CDR3 has 13 amino acids. The V gene's germline CDR1 is SNHLY and CDR2 FYNNEI.